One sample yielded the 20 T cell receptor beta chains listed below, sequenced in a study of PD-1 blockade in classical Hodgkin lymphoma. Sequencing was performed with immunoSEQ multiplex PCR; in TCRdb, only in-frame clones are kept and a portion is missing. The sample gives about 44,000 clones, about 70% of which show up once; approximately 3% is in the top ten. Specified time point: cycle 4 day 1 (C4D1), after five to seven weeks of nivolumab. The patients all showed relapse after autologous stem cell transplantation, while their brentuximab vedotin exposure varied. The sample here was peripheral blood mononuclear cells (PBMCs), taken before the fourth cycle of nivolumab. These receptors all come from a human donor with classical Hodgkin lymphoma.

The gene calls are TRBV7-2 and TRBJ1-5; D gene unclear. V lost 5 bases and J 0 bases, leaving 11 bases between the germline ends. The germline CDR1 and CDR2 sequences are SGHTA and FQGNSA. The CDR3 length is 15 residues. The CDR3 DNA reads TGTGCCAGCAGCCCACAAGGGATTAGCAATCAGCCCCAGCATTTT. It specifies CASSPQGISNQPQHF.

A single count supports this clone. This CDR3 reads CASSQGGFQEPQHF. In DNA, the CDR3 is TGCGCCAGCAGCCAAGGTGGTTTCCAGGAGCCCCAGCATTTT. This chain links TRBV4-1 with TRBJ1-5; no clear D. The CDR3 loop spans 14 amino acids. Germline-derived CDR1 and CDR2 are MGHRA and YSYEKL. Trimming left V 1 base short and J 8 bases short, with 12 bases between.

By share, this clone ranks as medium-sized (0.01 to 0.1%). CDR3 bases: TGCGCCAGCAGACCAGGGGACACAGGCCTCTACATGAACACTGAAGCTTTCTTT. This sequence encodes CASRPGDTGLYMNTEAFF. The V call is TRBV5-1, the J call TRBJ1-1, with a possible D match to TRBD1 (6 bases). CDR3 length equals 18 residues. V gave up 5 bases and J gave up 0 bases, with 23 bases separating them. Germline CDR1 and CDR2: SGHRS and YFSETQ. Together with reference TRBV5-1 and TRBJ1-1, the CDR3 gives the full variable domain: KAGVTQTPRYLIKTRGQQVTLSCSPISGHRSVSWYQQTPGQGLQFLFEYFSETQRNKGNFPGRFSGRQFSNSRSEMNVSTLELGDSALYLCASRPGDTGLYMNTEAFFGQGTRLTVV.

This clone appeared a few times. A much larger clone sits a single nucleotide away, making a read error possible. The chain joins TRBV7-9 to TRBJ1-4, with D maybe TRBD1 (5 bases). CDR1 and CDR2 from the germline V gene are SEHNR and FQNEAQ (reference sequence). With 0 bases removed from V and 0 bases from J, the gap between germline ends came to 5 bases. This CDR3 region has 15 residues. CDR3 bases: TGTGCCAGCAGCTTAGCGACAGCAACTAATGAAAAACTGTTTTTT. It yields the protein CASSLATATNEKLFF.

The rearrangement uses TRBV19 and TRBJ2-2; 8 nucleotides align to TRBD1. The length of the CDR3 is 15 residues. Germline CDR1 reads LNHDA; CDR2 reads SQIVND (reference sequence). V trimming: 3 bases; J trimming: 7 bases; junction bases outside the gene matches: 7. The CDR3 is CASSIPGGVVGELFF. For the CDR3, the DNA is TGTGCCAGTAGTATTCCAGGGGGCGTAGTCGGGGAGCTGTTTTTT.

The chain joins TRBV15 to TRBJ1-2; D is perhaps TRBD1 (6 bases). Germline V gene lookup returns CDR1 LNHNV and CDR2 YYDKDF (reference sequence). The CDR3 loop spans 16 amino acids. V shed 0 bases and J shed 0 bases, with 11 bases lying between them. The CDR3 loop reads CATSRDVGTTNYGYTF. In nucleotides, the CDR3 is TGTGCCACCAGCAGAGATGTAGGGACAACTAACTATGGCTACACCTTC.

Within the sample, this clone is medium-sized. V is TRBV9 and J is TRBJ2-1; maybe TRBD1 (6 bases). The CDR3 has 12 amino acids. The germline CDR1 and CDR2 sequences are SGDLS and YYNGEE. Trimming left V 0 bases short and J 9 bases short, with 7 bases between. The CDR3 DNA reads TGTGCCAGCAGCGTAGGGGGGCTTGAGCAGTTCTTC. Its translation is CASSVGGLEQFF.

DNA of the CDR3: TGTGCCAGCTCAGAGTTAACCAGGGGGCCAACTGGAAACACCATATATTTT. As protein: CASSELTRGPTGNTIYF. This rearrangement joins TRBV18 to TRBJ1-3, with 8 positions matching TRBD1. This CDR3 has 17 amino acids. Germline V gives CDR1 KGHSH, CDR2 LQKENI. Unmatched junction bases numbered 11, after V lost 5 bases and J lost 2 bases.

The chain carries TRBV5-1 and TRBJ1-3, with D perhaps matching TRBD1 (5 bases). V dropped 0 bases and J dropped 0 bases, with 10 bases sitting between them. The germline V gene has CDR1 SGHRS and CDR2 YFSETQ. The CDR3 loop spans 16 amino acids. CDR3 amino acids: CASSLAGAHSGNTIYF. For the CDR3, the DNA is TGCGCCAGCAGCTTGGCCGGGGCCCACTCTGGAAACACCATATATTTT.

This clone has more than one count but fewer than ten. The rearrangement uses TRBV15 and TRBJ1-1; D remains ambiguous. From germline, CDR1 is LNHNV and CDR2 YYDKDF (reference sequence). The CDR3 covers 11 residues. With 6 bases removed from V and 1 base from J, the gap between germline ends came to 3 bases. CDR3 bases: TGTGCCACCAGGGGGAACACTGAAGCTTTCTTT. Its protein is CATRGNTEAFF.

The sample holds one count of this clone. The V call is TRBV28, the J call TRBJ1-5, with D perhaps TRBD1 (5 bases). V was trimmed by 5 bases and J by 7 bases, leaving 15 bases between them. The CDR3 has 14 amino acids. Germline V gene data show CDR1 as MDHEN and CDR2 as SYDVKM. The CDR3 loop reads CASSQGWGGQPQHF. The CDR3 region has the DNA TGTGCCAGCAGTCAGGGCTGGGGAGGGCAGCCCCAGCATTTT.

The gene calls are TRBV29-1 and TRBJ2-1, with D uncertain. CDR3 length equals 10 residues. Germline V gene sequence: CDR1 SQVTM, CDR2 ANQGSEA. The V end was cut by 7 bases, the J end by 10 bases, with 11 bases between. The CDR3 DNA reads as TGCAGCGCCGGAGAGGTCGAGCAGTTCTTC. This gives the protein CSAGEVEQFF.

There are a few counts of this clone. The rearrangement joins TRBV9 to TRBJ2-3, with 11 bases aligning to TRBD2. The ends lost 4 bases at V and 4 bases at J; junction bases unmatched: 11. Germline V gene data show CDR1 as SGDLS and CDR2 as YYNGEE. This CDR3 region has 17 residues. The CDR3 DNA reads TGTGCCAGCAGCCCAAGGGGGCTAGCGGGAGGCCCAGATACGCAGTATTTT. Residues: CASSPRGLAGGPDTQYF.

CDR3 amino acids: CASSYSWAFSNQPQHF. DNA of the CDR3: TGTGCCAGCAGTTACTCATGGGCTTTTAGCAATCAGCCCCAGCATTTT. J is TRBJ1-5 and V is TRBV6-5; no clear D gene. There are 16 residues in the CDR3. V was shortened by 0 bases and J by 0 bases, with 9 bases between the two germline ends. The germline CDR1 and CDR2 sequences are MNHEY and SVGAGI.

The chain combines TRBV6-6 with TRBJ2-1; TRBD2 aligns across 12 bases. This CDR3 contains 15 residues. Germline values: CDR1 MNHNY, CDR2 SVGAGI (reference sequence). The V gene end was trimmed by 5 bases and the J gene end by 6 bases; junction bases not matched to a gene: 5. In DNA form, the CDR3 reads TGTGCCAGCAGTCCTCCGACTAGCGGGAGCAATGAGCAGTTCTTC. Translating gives CASSPPTSGSNEQFF.

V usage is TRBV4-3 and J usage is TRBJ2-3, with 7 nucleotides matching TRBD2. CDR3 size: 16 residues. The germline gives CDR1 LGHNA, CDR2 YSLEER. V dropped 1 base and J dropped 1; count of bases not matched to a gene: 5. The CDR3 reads CASSQGAGRGTDTQYF. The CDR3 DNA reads TGCGCCAGCAGCCAAGGGGCAGGGAGGGGCACAGATACGCAGTATTTT.

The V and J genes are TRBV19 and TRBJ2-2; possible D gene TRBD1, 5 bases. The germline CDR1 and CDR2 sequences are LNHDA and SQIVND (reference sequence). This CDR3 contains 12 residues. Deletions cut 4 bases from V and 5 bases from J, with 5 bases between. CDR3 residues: CASSTGTGELFF. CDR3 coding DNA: TGTGCCAGTAGTACAGGGACCGGGGAGCTGTTTTTT.

This CDR3 reads CASRPGLASHEQYF. In nucleotides, the CDR3 is TGTGCCAGCAGACCGGGACTAGCTTCCCACGAGCAGTACTTC. The chain couples TRBV6-5 to TRBJ2-7; TRBD2 agrees at 9 bases. CDR3 length: 14 residues. CDR1 is MNHEY, CDR2 SVGAGI, per germline. V lost 6 bases to trimming and J lost 5 bases; unmatched junction nucleotides: 8.

This CDR3 is CASSLTGPDTQYF. For the CDR3, the DNA is TGTGCCAGCTCTCTTACAGGCCCAGATACGCAGTATTTT. The J gene is TRBJ2-3, the V gene TRBV18; the D gene is possibly TRBD1 (5 bases). The CDR3 is made up of 13 amino acids. Germline CDR1 reads KGHSH; CDR2 reads LQKENI. Trimming cost V 6 bases and J 4 bases, with 11 bases left between them.

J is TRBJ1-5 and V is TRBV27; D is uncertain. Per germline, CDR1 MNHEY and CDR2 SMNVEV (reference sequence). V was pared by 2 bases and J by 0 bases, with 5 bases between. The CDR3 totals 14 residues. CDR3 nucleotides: TGTGCCAGCAGTTTAAATCCTAGCAATCAGCCCCAGCATTTT. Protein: CASSLNPSNQPQHF.